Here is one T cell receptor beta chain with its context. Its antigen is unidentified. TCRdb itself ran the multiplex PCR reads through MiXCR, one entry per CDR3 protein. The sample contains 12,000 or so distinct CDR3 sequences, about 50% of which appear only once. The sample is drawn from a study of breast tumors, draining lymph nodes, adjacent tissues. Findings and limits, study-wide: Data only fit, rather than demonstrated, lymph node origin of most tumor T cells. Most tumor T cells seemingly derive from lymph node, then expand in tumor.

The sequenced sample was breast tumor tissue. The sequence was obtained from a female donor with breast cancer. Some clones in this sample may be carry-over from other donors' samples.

As DNA, the CDR3 is TGTGCCAGCAGCTTAGTCGGGGGGGAAAAACTGTTTTTT. Protein product: CASSLVGGEKLFF. The genes are TRBV7-2 and TRBJ1-4; TRBD1 is a possible D gene (5 bases). Looked up from germline, CDR1 is SGHTA and CDR2 is FQGNSA. The CDR3 extends over 13 amino acids. Trimming stripped 1 base from V and 8 bases from J, with 8 bases between.